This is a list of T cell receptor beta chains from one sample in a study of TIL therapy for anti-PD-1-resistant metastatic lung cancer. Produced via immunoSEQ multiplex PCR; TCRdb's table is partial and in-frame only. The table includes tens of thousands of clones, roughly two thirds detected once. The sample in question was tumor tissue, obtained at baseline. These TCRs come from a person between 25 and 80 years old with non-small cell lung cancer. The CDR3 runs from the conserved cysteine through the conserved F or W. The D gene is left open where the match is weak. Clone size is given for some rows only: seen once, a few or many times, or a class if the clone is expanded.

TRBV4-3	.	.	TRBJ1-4	CASSQDSGGDEKLFF	TGCGCCAGCAGCCAAGATTCGGGGGGGGATGAAAAACTGTTTTTT
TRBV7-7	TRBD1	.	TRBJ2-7	CASSARQGFEQYF	TGTGCCAGCAGCGCCCGACAGGGCTTCGAGCAGTACTTC
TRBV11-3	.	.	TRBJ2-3	CASSLVGTVSTDTQYF	TGTGCCAGCAGCTTAGTTGGGACGGTTAGCACAGATACGCAGTATTTT
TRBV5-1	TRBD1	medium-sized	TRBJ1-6	CASSDDRGGFNSPLHF	TGCGCCAGCAGCGACGACAGGGGCGGGTTCAATTCACCCCTCCACTTT
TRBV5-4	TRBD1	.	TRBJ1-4	CASSAGGQGSTNEKLFF	TGTGCCAGCAGCGCGGGAGGACAGGGGAGCACTAATGAAAAACTGTTTTTT
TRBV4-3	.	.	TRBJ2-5	CASSQGSGLRGQETQYF	TGCGCCAGCAGCCAAGGGTCCGGGTTGAGGGGGCAAGAGACCCAGTACTTC
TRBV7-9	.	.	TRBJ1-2	CASSLRVRGEMNYGYTF	TGTGCCAGCAGCTTACGGGTTAGGGGGGAAATGAACTATGGCTACACCTTC
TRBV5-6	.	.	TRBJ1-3	CASSRGKNTIYF	TGTGCCAGCAGCCGAGGGAAGAACACCATATATTTT
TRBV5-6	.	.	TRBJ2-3	CASSLAAGYTDTQYF	TGTGCCAGCAGCTTGGCGGCGGGGTATACAGATACGCAGTATTTT
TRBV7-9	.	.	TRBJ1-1	CASSRGTEAFF	TGTGCCAGCAGCCGAGGGACTGAAGCTTTCTTT
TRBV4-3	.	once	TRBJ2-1	CASSQEYRQGGEQFF	TGCGCCAGCAGCCAAGAATACAGGCAGGGAGGTGAGCAGTTCTTC
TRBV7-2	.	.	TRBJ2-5	CASSLGGPQTQYF	TGTGCCAGCAGCTTAGGAGGACCCCAGACCCAGTACTTC
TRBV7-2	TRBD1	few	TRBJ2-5	CASSTQTGGQETQYF	TGTGCCAGCAGCACCCAGACAGGGGGCCAAGAGACCCAGTACTTC
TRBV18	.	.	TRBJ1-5	CASSPPGTSNQPQHF	TGTGCCAGCTCACCACCAGGGACATCTAATCAGCCCCAGCATTTT
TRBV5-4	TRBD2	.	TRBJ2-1	CASSFGTSGGRRYNEQFF	TGTGCCAGCAGCTTTGGAACTAGCGGGGGCCGTCGCTACAATGAGCAGTTCTTC
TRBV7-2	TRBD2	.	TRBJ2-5	CASSLYGGMETQYF	TGTGCCAGCAGCTTATACGGGGGGATGGAGACCCAGTACTTC
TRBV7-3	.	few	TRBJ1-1	CASSFTGNTEAFF	TGTGCCAGCAGCTTTACGGGGAACACTGAAGCTTTCTTT
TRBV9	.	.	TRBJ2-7	CASSVGGAGNVGEQYF	TGTGCCAGCAGCGTAGGCGGGGCGGGGAACGTGGGAGAGCAGTACTTC
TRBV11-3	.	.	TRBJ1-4	CASSLVVGHFEKLFF	TGTGCCAGCAGCTTAGTTGTCGGCCACTTTGAAAAACTGTTTTTT
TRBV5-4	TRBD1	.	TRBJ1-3	CASSKTGTGAGNTIYF	TGTGCCAGCAGCAAAACAGGGACAGGGGCTGGAAACACCATATATTTT
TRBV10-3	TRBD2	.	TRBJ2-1	CAISESKRGGDNEQFF	TGTGCCATCAGTGAGTCCAAGCGGGGGGGGGACAATGAGCAGTTCTTC
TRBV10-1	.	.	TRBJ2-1	CASRNQPGQSGEQFF	TGCGCCAGCAGAAATCAACCCGGACAGTCAGGTGAGCAGTTCTTC
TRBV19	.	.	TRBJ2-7	CASSMSSGNYEQYF	TGTGCCAGTAGTATGAGTTCAGGGAACTACGAGCAGTACTTC
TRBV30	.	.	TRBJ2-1	CAWSRRGWSSYNEQFF	TGTGCCTGGAGTCGAAGGGGGTGGAGCAGCTACAATGAGCAGTTCTTC
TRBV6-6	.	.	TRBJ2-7	CASSYKDGPYEQYF	TGTGCCAGCAGTTACAAGGACGGTCCCTACGAGCAGTACTTC
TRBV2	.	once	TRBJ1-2	CASSDSLRGTYGYTF	TGTGCCAGCAGTGACAGTCTAAGGGGGACCTATGGCTACACCTTC
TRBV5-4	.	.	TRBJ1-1	CASSPRAGANTEAFF	TGTGCCAGCAGCCCCCGGGCGGGGGCGAACACTGAAGCTTTCTTT
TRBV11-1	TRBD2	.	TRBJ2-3	CASSFGLVRTDTQYF	TGTGCCAGCAGCTTCGGACTAGTACGCACAGATACGCAGTATTTT
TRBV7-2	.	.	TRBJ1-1	CASSLLQEDTEAFF	TGTGCCAGCAGCTTATTGCAGGAGGACACTGAAGCTTTCTTT
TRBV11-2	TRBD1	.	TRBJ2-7	CASSLSGGEKYF	TGTGCCAGCAGCTTGTCAGGGGGCGAGAAGTACTTC
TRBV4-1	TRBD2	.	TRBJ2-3	CASSTTSGGPSADTQYF	TGCGCCAGCAGCACCACTAGCGGGGGGCCATCCGCAGATACGCAGTATTTT
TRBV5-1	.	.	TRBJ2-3	CASSLEGGTDTQYF	TGCGCCAGCAGCTTGGAGGGGGGCACAGATACGCAGTATTTT
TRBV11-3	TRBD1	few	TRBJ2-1	CASSSQGYNEQFF	TGTGCCAGCAGCTCACAGGGGTACAATGAGCAGTTCTTC
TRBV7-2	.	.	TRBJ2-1	CASSLSGGNEQFF	TGTGCCAGCAGCTTATCCGGGGGAAATGAGCAGTTCTTC
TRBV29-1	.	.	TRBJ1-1	CSVDKRAAPEAFF	TGCAGCGTTGACAAGAGGGCAGCCCCCGAAGCTTTCTTT
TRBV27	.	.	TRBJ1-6	CASSLREYNSPLHF	TGTGCCAGCAGTTTACGAGAATATAATTCACCCCTCCACTTT
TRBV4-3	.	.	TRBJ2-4	CASSQDRTPGDIQYF	TGCGCCAGCAGCCAAGATCGGACACCCGGGGACATTCAGTACTTC
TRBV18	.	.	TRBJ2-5	CASSSPSVRETQYF	TGTGCCAGCTCATCTCCTAGCGTACGAGAGACCCAGTACTTC
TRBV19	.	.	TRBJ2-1	CASSISLVGRDEQFF	TGTGCCAGTAGTATCAGCCTAGTTGGGAGAGATGAGCAGTTCTTC
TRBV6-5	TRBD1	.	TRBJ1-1	CASSYSGQGLGTEAFF	TGTGCCAGCAGTTACTCCGGACAGGGGTTGGGCACTGAAGCTTTCTTT
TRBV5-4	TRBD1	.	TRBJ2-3	CASSLRGLALTDTQYF	TGTGCCAGCAGCTTGAGGGGGCTAGCCCTCACAGATACGCAGTATTTT
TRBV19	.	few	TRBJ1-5	CASGQGPQHF	TGTGCCAGTGGCCAGGGGCCCCAGCATTTT
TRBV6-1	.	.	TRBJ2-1	CASREDKGGYNEQFF	TGTGCCAGCAGGGAGGATAAGGGCGGGTACAATGAGCAGTTCTTC
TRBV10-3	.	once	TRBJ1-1	CAISELAGMNTEAFF	TGTGCCATCAGTGAGTTGGCAGGGATGAACACTGAAGCTTTCTTT
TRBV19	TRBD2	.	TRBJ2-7	CASRRTSGGAEEQYF	TGTGCCAGTAGGCGGACTAGCGGGGGGGCCGAAGAGCAGTACTTC
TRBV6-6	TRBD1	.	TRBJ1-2	CASSRTGGLSGYTF	TGTGCCAGCAGTAGGACAGGGGGCTTGTCTGGCTACACCTTC
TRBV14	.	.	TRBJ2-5	CASSELGPQGETQYF	TGTGCCAGCAGCGAGTTAGGTCCCCAGGGGGAGACCCAGTACTTC
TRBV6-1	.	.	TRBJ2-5	CASSELDMGTAEETQYF	TGTGCCAGCAGTGAACTGGATATGGGTACAGCGGAAGAGACCCAGTACTTC
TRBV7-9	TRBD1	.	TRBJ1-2	CASSLDGDRGRVNGYTF	TGTGCCAGCAGCTTAGACGGGGACAGGGGGCGCGTAAATGGCTACACCTTC
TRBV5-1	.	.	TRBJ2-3	CASSIQGHLSTDTQYF	TGCGCCAGCAGCATTCAAGGACACCTCAGCACAGATACGCAGTATTTT
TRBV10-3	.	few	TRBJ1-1	CAISGGTLLMNTEAFF	TGTGCCATCAGTGGTGGGACACTTCTCATGAACACTGAAGCTTTCTTT